Below are 20 T cell receptor beta chains sequenced from a single sample in a study of blood T cells in healthy people across ages. A second PCR of roughly 7 to 11 cycles used a sample-barcoded 5' primer and a J-beta primer mix. TCRdb itself ran the 5' RACE reads through MiXCR, one entry per CDR3 protein. This table has around 1,100,000 distinct CDR3 sequences, 35% to 40% appearing once. Sequencing used blood. The receptor set was obtained from a man aged 18 to 29 in good health.

The rearrangement uses TRBV4-3 and TRBJ2-1; D tentatively fits TRBD1 or TRBD2 (5 bases each). Trimming removed 1 base from V and 1 base from J, with 17 bases in between. Germline assignment: CDR1 LGHNA and CDR2 YSLEER. The CDR3 spans 18 residues. The CDR3 nucleotides read TGCGCCAGCAGCCAAGTTTCGAGGGGTGATCGATCCTACAATGAGCAGTTCTTC. The encoded protein is CASSQVSRGDRSYNEQFF.

Worth noting for this clonotype: This could be a read error, since a much larger clone is one nucleotide away. This chain connects TRBV9 to TRBJ2-1; maybe TRBD2 (5 bases). From germline, CDR1 is SGDLS and CDR2 YYNGEE. This CDR3 region has 15 residues. Trimming left V 0 bases short and J 8 bases short, with 15 bases between. The CDR3 DNA reads TGTGCCAGCAGCGTAGACGCCGTTGAGGGTTATGAGCAGTTCTTC. The encoded protein is CASSVDAVEGYEQFF.

This chain uses TRBV2 with TRBJ2-7; D may be TRBD1 (6 bases). From germline, CDR1 is SNHLY and CDR2 FYNNEI. The CDR3 runs to 14 residues. V dropped 2 bases and J dropped 4 bases, with 12 bases sitting between them. The CDR3 protein is CASSERDTSYEQYF. DNA of the CDR3: TGTGCCAGCAGTGAACGGGACACTAGTTACGAGCAGTACTTC.

Of note for this clonotype: This may be a read error, as it is one base from a much larger clone. The rearrangement uses TRBV4-2 and TRBJ2-5; no clear D. Near its end, the DNA agrees better with TRBJ2-7, so the J call may be wrong. The CDR3 runs to 15 residues. The germline V gene has CDR1 LGHNA and CDR2 YNFKEQ. CDR3 in amino acids: CASRDERGLTYEQYF. DNA of the CDR3: TGTGCCAGCAGAGACGAACGAGGTCTTACCTACGAGCAGTACTTC.

The V call is TRBV5-1, the J call TRBJ2-3; 7 nucleotides agree with TRBD2. V lost 7 bases and J lost 5; bases outside the gene matches: 10. This CDR3 contains 14 residues. CDR1 and CDR2 from the germline V gene are SGHRS and YFSETQ. The CDR3 nucleotides read TGCGCCAGCGGTGAGGCGGGGGTGGGAGATACGCAGTATTTT. Amino acid sequence: CASGEAGVGDTQYF.

This chain uses TRBV7-2 with TRBJ2-1, with 7 bases that match TRBD2. Germline values: CDR1 SGHTA, CDR2 FQGNSA. V was pared by 0 bases and J by 3 bases, with 5 bases of the junction left unmatched. The CDR3 has 16 residues. In DNA, the CDR3 is TGTGCCAGCAGCTTAGCGGGGCGGGGGAACTACAATGAGCAGTTCTTC. Its translation: CASSLAGRGNYNEQFF.

The J gene is TRBJ1-3, the V gene TRBV29-1; a weak D match, TRBD1 (5 bases). Deletions cut 7 bases from V and 2 bases from J, with 9 bases between. Looked up from germline, CDR1 is SQVTM and CDR2 is ANQGSEA. The CDR3 has 12 amino acids. The CDR3 region has the DNA TGCAGCGCCGGGGGAACTGGAAACACCATATATTTT. Translated: CSAGGTGNTIYF.

Ten or more counts support this clonotype. The chain recombines TRBV12-3 or TRBV12-4 with TRBJ2-3, with 11 bases matching TRBD2. V dropped 4 bases and J dropped 5; count of bases not matched to a gene: 5. CDR3 length: 15 amino acids. In DNA, the CDR3 is TGTGCCAGCAGTTCTCCTAGCGGGGGGATAGATACGCAGTATTTT. Translated, it gives CASSSPSGGIDTQYF.

This clonotype came up many times. The chain joins TRBV9 to TRBJ2-5, with 7 bases that match TRBD1. There are 16 residues in the CDR3. Looked up from germline, CDR1 is SGDLS and CDR2 is YYNGEE. V was pared by 0 bases and J by 1 base, with 6 bases of the junction left unmatched. The CDR3 is CASSVGGQALQETQYF. In nucleotides, the CDR3 is TGTGCCAGCAGCGTAGGAGGACAGGCCCTCCAAGAGACCCAGTACTTC.

This CDR3 is CSVLNRDASYTF. The DNA of the CDR3 is TGCAGCGTTCTAAACAGGGATGCAAGCTACACCTTC. This chain connects TRBV29-1 to TRBJ1-2, with a tentative D call TRBD1 (6 bases). CDR3 size: 12 residues. V lost 5 bases and J lost 9, with 16 bases in between. From germline, CDR1 is SQVTM and CDR2 ANQGSEA. The full variable domain, with the rest looked up from reference TRBV29-1 and TRBJ1-2, is SAVISQKPSRDICQRGTSLTIQCQVDSQVTMMFWYRQQPGQSLTLIATANQGSEATYESGFVIDKFPISRPNLTFSTLTVSNMSPEDSSIYLCSVLNRDASYTFGSGTRLTVV.

This chain uses TRBV11-2 with TRBJ2-4; 7 positions agree with TRBD2. The J call may not be correct, given that the DNA end is closer to TRBJ2-5. Germline assignment: CDR1 SGHAT and CDR2 FQNNGV. The CDR3 spans 16 residues. CDR3 DNA sequence: TGTGCCAGCAGCTTAGCGATTAGCGGGTCACGAGAGACCCAGTACTTC. Translation gives CASSLAISGSRETQYF.

This chain joins TRBV20-1 and TRBJ1-4; a possible D gene is TRBD1 (6 bases). The germline V gene has CDR1 DFQATT and CDR2 SNEGSKA (reference sequence). Trimming removed 2 bases from V and 8 bases from J, with 12 bases in between. CDR3 length equals 13 residues. For the CDR3, the DNA is TGCAGTGCTAGACAGGGGCGTGAGGAAAAACTGTTTTTT. It yields the protein CSARQGREEKLFF.

The V call is TRBV6-5, the J call TRBJ1-2; maybe TRBD1 (5 bases). Germline V gives CDR1 MNHEY, CDR2 SVGAGI. The CDR3 runs 13 residues. V was shortened by 3 bases and J by 4 bases, with 9 bases between the two germline ends. CDR3 amino acids: CASSYETAYGYTF. The CDR3 nucleotides read TGTGCCAGCAGTTATGAGACAGCCTATGGCTACACCTTC.

This chain uses TRBV20-1 with TRBJ2-7; D perhaps matches TRBD2 (5 bases). Trimming removed 2 bases at V and 7 bases at J, with 18 bases between. This CDR3 is 14 amino acids long. Germline V gene sequence: CDR1 DFQATT, CDR2 SNEGSKA (reference sequence). The CDR3 loop reads CSARFSGVYNEQYF. CDR3 in DNA: TGCAGTGCTAGATTCTCCGGGGTTTACAATGAGCAGTACTTC.

Only a few counts were recorded for this clonotype. V is TRBV13 and J is TRBJ1-5; the D gene is possibly TRBD1 (5 bases). The V end lost 4 bases, the J end lost 3 bases, and 13 bases lay between the germline ends. This CDR3 is 15 amino acids long. The germline V gene has CDR1 PRHDT and CDR2 FYEKMQ (reference sequence). CDR3 DNA sequence: TGTGCCAGCAGCTCTAAACGGGACCCCAATCAGCCCCAGCATTTT. Translated, it gives CASSSKRDPNQPQHF.

The chain combines TRBV9 with TRBJ2-7; D unclear. Deletions cut 0 bases from V and 7 bases from J, with 17 bases between. This CDR3 contains 15 residues. Germline V lookup: CDR1 SGDLS, CDR2 YYNGEE. The CDR3 nucleotides are TGTGCCAGCAGCGTAGGATATCCTCTGGGGAATGAGCAGTACTTC. Protein: CASSVGYPLGNEQYF.

This clonotype was seen only a few times. V usage is TRBV12-3 or TRBV12-4 and J usage is TRBJ2-1; TRBD2 matches 11 bases. There are 19 residues in the CDR3. J lost 1 base, V lost 2 bases, and 10 bases had no gene match. For the CDR3, the DNA is TGTGCCAGCAGTTTACTGGTAGCGGGGGGGCCTAATTCCTACAATGAGCAGTTCTTC. This encodes CASSLLVAGGPNSYNEQFF.

Note on this clonotype: The junction departs from germline at one end; a sequencing error may be responsible. This chain connects TRBV12-5 to TRBJ2-1; D may be TRBD1 or TRBD2 (6 bases each). The J call may be wrong; the DNA end is better matched by TRBJ2-7. CDR3 size: 14 residues. The germline V gene has CDR1 LGHNT and CDR2 FRNRAP. The CDR3 protein is CASGSGALVNEQYF. The CDR3 DNA sequence: TGTGCTAGCGGTTCGGGGGCGTTGGTCAATGAGCAGTACTTC.

This clonotype was picked up a small number of times. The J gene is TRBJ2-4, the V gene TRBV4-1; D perhaps matches TRBD1 (5 bases). CDR3 size: 18 residues. Germline loops: CDR1 MGHRA, CDR2 YSYEKL. V dropped 0 bases and J dropped 1 base, with 16 bases sitting between them. CDR3 DNA: TGCGCCAGCAGCCAAGATGGGAAGGGGATCAATGCCAAAAACATTCAGTACTTC. The encoded protein is CASSQDGKGINAKNIQYF.

The CDR3 nucleotides are TGCAGTGCTAGAGACCCACTCGGGCATGAGCAGTACTTC. It specifies CSARDPLGHEQYF. The chain employs TRBV20-1 and TRBJ2-7; the D is unclear. This CDR3 has 13 amino acids. Germline V gives CDR1 DFQATT, CDR2 SNEGSKA (reference sequence). V lost 0 bases to trimming and J lost 7 bases, with 13 bases between them.